This TCR beta chain was recorded in a study of blood T cell repertoires in COVID-19. Across the study: Samples came from the United States, Italy and Spain, spanning acute and convalescent COVID-19.

TCRdb keeps only in-frame clones here, not all; method: immunoSEQ multiplex PCR. The table includes tens of thousands of clones, roughly four fifths detected once. The CDR3 has 14 amino acids. Germline CDR1 reads LGHNA; CDR2 reads YNFKEQ. J was trimmed by 1 base and V by 4 bases; bases with no gene match: 2. Sequences were obtained from peripheral blood. The sequence came from a woman in her 70s with acute or convalescent COVID-19. The chain couples TRBV4-2 to TRBJ1-1; TRBD1 matches 8 bases. The CDR3 protein is CASSRQGSNTEAFF. CDR3 in DNA: TGTGCCAGCAGCCGACAGGGGTCGAACACTGAAGCTTTCTTT.